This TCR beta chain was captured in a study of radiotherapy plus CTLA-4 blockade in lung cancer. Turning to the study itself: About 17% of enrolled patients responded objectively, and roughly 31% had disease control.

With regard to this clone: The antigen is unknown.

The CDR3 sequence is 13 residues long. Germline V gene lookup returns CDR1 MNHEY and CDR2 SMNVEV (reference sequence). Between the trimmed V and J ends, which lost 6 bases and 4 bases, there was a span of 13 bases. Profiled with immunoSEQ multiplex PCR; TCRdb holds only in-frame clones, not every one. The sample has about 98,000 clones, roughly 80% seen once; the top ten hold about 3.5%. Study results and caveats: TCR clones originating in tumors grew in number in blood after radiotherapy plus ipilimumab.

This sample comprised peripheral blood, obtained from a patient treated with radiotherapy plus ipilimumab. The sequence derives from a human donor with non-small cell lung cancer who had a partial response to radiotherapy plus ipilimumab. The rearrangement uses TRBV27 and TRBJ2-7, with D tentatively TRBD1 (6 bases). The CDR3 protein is CASSLTGLYEQYF. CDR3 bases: TGTGCCAGCAGCCTGACAGGTTTGTACGAGCAGTACTTC.